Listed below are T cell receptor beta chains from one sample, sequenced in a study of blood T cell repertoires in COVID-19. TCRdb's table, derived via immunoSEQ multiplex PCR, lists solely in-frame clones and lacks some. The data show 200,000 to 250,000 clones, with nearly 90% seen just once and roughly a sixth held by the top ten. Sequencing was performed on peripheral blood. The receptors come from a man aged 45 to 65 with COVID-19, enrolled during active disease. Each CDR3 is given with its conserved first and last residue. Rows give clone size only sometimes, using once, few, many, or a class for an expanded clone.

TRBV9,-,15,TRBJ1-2,CASSPRWGHDYGYTF
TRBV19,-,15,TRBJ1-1,CASTLRSRGVTEAFF
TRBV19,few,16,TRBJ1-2,CASKSLFKDSPGGYTF
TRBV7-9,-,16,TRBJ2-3,CASSHTSGGPADTQYF
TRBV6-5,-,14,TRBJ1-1,CASSYIPGGTEAFF
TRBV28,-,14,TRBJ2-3,CASIPGGPGDTQYF
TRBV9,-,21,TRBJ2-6,CASSSNPLLAGGHSGANVLTF
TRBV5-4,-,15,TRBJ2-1,CASTHPGSSYNEQFF
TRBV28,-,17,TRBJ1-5,CASSPALRQGGNQPQHF
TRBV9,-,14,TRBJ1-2,CASTTPGVSGGYTF
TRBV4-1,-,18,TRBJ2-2,CASSPGGATGANTGELFF
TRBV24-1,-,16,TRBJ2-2,CATIYRGDRNTGELFF
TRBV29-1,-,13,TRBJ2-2,CSTWTGGTGELFF
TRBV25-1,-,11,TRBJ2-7,CASSAGSEQYF
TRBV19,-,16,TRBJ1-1,CASSLEPGTPDTEAFF
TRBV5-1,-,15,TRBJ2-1,CASSPGQSSYNEQFF
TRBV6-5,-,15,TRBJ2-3,CASSYSLAVLNTQYF
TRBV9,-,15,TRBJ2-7,CASSVAFRDGGEQYF
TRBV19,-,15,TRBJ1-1,CASSITGGVDTEAFF
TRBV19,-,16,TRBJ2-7,CASSRSGTGNSYEQYF
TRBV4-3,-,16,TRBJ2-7,CASSQEGDRGPVEQYF
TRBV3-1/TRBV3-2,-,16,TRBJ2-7,CASKGTSGRSSYEQYF
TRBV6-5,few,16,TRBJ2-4,CASSYSPDREGNIQYF
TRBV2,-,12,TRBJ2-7,CASTGTNYEQYF
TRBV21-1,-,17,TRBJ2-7,CASSKVRGGQGDYEQYF
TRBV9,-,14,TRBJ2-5,CASSVATSVETQYF
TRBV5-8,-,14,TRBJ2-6,CATRGRSGANVLTF
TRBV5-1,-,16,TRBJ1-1,CASSLHPGTGGTEAFF
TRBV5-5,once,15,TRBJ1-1,CASSPNRDPNTEAFF
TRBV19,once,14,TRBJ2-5,CASNDGGARETQYF
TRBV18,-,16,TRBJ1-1,CASSPRQGGMNTEAFF
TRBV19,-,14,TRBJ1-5,CASSADRYNQPQHF
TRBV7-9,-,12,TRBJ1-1,CASSFWGTEAFF
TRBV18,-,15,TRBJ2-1,CASSPAGLSYNEQFF
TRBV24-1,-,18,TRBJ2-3,CATSDSGTSGRGTDTQYF
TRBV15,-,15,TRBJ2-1,CATSRTRAGVNEQFF
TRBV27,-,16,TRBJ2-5,CASRKRTAPRDETQYF
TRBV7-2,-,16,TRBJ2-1,CASSPSGTGGYNEQFF
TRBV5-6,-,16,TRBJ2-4,CASSFATQIAKNIQYF
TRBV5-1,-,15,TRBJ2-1,CASSWDRGNSYEQFF
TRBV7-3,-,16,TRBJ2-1,CASSPKLTGAHNEQFF
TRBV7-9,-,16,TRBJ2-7,CASSLLATWGRNEQYF
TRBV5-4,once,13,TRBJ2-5,CASSRQGGETQYF
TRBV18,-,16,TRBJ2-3,CASSPVLAGGGDTQYF
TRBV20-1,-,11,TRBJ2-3,CSALGEDTQYF